Below, 8 T cell receptor beta chains from the same sample are listed, as sequenced in a study of T cell responses to AZD1222 COVID-19 vaccine. Generated by immunoSEQ multiplex PCR, the TCRdb table keeps only in-frame clones and is missing some. The repertoire holds around 130,000 clones, approximately 93% seen once, with 5.4% in the top ten. Sequencing used peripheral blood, obtained on day 0 of AZD1222 vaccination. Source of these receptors: an adult in good health.

The chain is built from TRBV6-2 or TRBV6-3 and TRBJ1-5, with D unresolved. Trimming left V 6 bases short and J 2 bases short, with 17 bases between. Germline CDR1 is MNHEY and CDR2 is SVGEGT. The CDR3 is 16 residues long. The CDR3 spells CASSEGYRKGNQPQHF. The DNA of the CDR3 is TGTGCCAGCAGCGAAGGGTATAGGAAGGGCAATCAGCCCCAGCATTTT.

The chain is built from TRBV7-3 and TRBJ1-2; maybe TRBD1 (6 bases). The ends were cut back, 6 bases at V and 4 bases at J, with 18 bases in the middle. This CDR3 spans 15 amino acids. Germline V CDR1 and CDR2: SGHTA, FQGTGA. CDR3 amino acids: CASSPGTKISYGYTF. Written as DNA, the CDR3 is TGTGCCAGCAGTCCGGGGACAAAGATCAGCTATGGCTACACCTTC.

V and J are TRBV30 and TRBJ1-5; maybe TRBD1 (6 bases). CDR1 is GTSNPN and CDR2 is SVGIG in the germline V gene (reference sequence). The CDR3 is made up of 14 amino acids. V gave up 1 base and J gave up 4 bases, with 11 bases separating them. This CDR3 is CAWSAGTKNQPQHF. The CDR3 nucleotides read TGTGCCTGGAGTGCCGGGACAAAAAATCAGCCCCAGCATTTT.

The V gene is TRBV7-2, the J gene TRBJ2-5, with TRBD2 identical over 11 bases. From germline, CDR1 is SGHTA and CDR2 FQGNSA. V was pared by 3 bases and J by 1 base, with 7 bases of the junction left unmatched. This CDR3 contains 17 residues. Here the CDR3 reads CASSLTGGTSGQETQYF. The CDR3 DNA is TGTGCCAGCAGCTTGACGGGAGGGACTAGCGGCCAAGAGACCCAGTACTTC.

This sequence joins TRBV5-1 and TRBJ2-1; 10 bases agree with TRBD2. CDR3 size: 15 residues. J was trimmed by 10 bases and V by 0 bases; bases with no gene match: 7. Germline V gives CDR1 SGHRS, CDR2 YFSETQ. DNA for the CDR3: TGCGCCAGCAGCTTGGGGCTAGCGGGGGTTAAAGAGCAGTTCTTC. It is translated as CASSLGLAGVKEQFF. The full variable domain, in which reference TRBV5-1 and TRBJ2-1 provide the parts outside the CDR3, is KAGVTQTPRYLIKTRGQQVTLSCSPISGHRSVSWYQQTPGQGLQFLFEYFSETQRNKGNFPGRFSGRQFSNSRSEMNVSTLELGDSALYLCASSLGLAGVKEQFFGPGTRLTVL.

V is TRBV9 and J is TRBJ1-6; D not resolved. CDR3 size: 15 residues. Germline CDR1 is SGDLS and CDR2 is YYNGEE. V lost 3 bases and J 0 bases, leaving 7 bases between the germline ends. As DNA, the CDR3 is TGTGCCAGCAGCGCAGAGAGCTCCTATAATTCACCCCTCCACTTT. This encodes CASSAESSYNSPLHF.

The chain uses TRBV6-4 and TRBJ1-4; D possibly corresponds to TRBD1 (6 bases). CDR1 MRHNA and CDR2 SNTAGT come from the germline V gene. V gave up 6 bases and J gave up 4 bases, with 18 bases separating them. The length of the CDR3 is 16 residues. The CDR3, as DNA: TGTGCCAGCAGCATTCCGAACAGGGAATTTAATGAAAAACTGTTTTTT. Residues: CASSIPNREFNEKLFF.

V gene TRBV2 combines with J gene TRBJ1-1, with 12 bases that match TRBD1. CDR1 is SNHLY and CDR2 is FYNNEI in the germline V gene. With 6 bases clipped from V and 4 bases from J, the junction kept 6 bases outside the gene matches. The CDR3 has 15 amino acids. CDR3: CASRGTGGWGTEAFF. The DNA of the CDR3 is TGTGCCAGCAGAGGGACAGGGGGCTGGGGCACTGAAGCTTTCTTT.